Below are 4 T cell receptor beta chains sequenced from a single sample in a study of cytomegalovirus exposure and HLA in healthy donors. The PCR contained 60 Vbeta and 13 Jbeta primers. TCRdb's copy holds only in-frame clones and misses some; the assay was immunoSEQ multiplex PCR. Of about 100,000 clones in the sample, approximately 81% were seen once. The material sequenced was PBMCs. The receptor set was obtained from a man under 40 in good health and CMV-seronegative.

The chain has TRBV27 and TRBJ2-1; D not resolved. The CDR3 extends over 15 amino acids. Germline V gene sequence: CDR1 MNHEY, CDR2 SMNVEV (reference sequence). V gave up 3 bases and J gave up 2 bases, with 11 bases separating them. The DNA of the CDR3 is TGTGCCAGCAGTTTTGGGCAAGCAACCTACAATGAGCAGTTCTTC. Protein sequence: CASSFGQATYNEQFF.

This clone was detected once. V gene TRBV2 combines with J gene TRBJ2-1; a possible D gene is TRBD2 (6 bases). The CDR3 sequence is 17 residues long. Germline CDR1 SNHLY, CDR2 FYNNEI. The V end was cut by 3 bases, the J end by 6 bases, with 21 bases between. The CDR3 sequence is CASSDPRGVVTSNEQFF. For the CDR3, the DNA is TGTGCCAGCAGTGATCCGCGCGGGGTTGTTACTAGCAATGAGCAGTTCTTC. The whole variable domain, remainder taken from reference TRBV2 and TRBJ2-1, is EPEVTQTPSHQVTQMGQEVILRCVPISNHLYFYWYRQILGQKVEFLVSFYNNEISEKSEIFDDQFSVERPDGSNFTLKIRSTKLEDSAMYFCASSDPRGVVTSNEQFFGPGTRLTVL.

The sample holds a few counts of this clone. The chain links TRBV4-1 to TRBJ2-1, with a tentative D call TRBD2 (6 bases). The V end was cut by 4 bases, the J end by 8 bases, with 18 bases between. The CDR3 length is 15 residues. Per the germline V gene, CDR1 is MGHRA and CDR2 is YSYEKL. CDR3 nucleotide sequence: TGCGCCAGCAGCCGCTTACCGGGACTTGGCGATGAGCAGTTCTTC. The encoded protein is CASSRLPGLGDEQFF.

This CDR3 is CASSLWWSGGDTQYF. The CDR3, as DNA: TGCGCCAGCAGCTTGTGGTGGAGTGGCGGGGATACGCAGTATTTT. The V gene is TRBV5-1, the J gene TRBJ2-3; perhaps TRBD2 as D (5 bases). The CDR3 is 15 residues long. The ends were cut back, 1 base at V and 6 bases at J, with 15 bases in the middle. The V gene's germline CDR1 is SGHRS and CDR2 YFSETQ.